The present TCR beta chain was sequenced within a study of blood T cell repertoires in COVID-19. Overall study context: Acute and convalescent COVID-19 specimens originated in the United States, Italy and Spain. PBMCs, B-cell-depleted T cells, or T cells were the source of the cDNA or gDNA that made up the material.

CDR3 length: 13 residues. Germline assignment: CDR1 SQVTM and CDR2 ANQGSEA. The V segment lost 7 bases and the J segment 4 bases; nucleotides outside the gene matches: 9. In the authors' workflow: Amplification of reference gene primers provided the estimated nucleated cell counts. Sequencing used immunoSEQ multiplex PCR; TCRdb keeps in-frame clones, though not all of them. V, J and clone size were drawn from that table, and D and trimming were deduced from the DNA. The table has 350,000 to 450,000 clones, about 85% seen once; the top ten hold about 3.6%. Input material: peripheral blood. This chain uses TRBV29-1 with TRBJ1-2; TRBD1 aligns across 7 bases. This clonotype originated in a young woman with acute or convalescent COVID-19. The chain's CDR3 is CSAQGGYGYGYTF. CDR3 nucleotide sequence: TGCAGCGCCCAGGGGGGATACGGCTATGGCTACACCTTC. The entire variable domain, with the rest obtained from reference TRBV29-1 and TRBJ1-2, is as follows: SAVISQKPSRDICQRGTSLTIQCQVDSQVTMMFWYRQQPGQSLTLIATANQGSEATYESGFVIDKFPISRPNLTFSTLTVSNMSPEDSSIYLCSAQGGYGYGYTFGSGTRLTVV.